This T cell receptor (beta chain) was profiled in a study of blood T cell repertoires in COVID-19. Study background: COVID-19 samples from acute and convalescent phases originated in the United States, Italy and Spain. PBMCs, B-cell-depleted T cells, or T cells were the source of the cDNA or gDNA that made up the material.

How the authors handled the data: Estimated nucleated cell counts came from reference gene primer amplification. Assay: immunoSEQ multiplex PCR; the TCRdb copy retains only in-frame clones and omits some. Clone size and the V and J calls come from that table; the DNA yielded D and trimming. The sample carries around 370,000 clones, roughly 90% recorded once. CDR3 size: 15 residues. Germline CDR1 SGHTA, CDR2 FQGNSA. V was cut by 7 bases and J by 0 bases, with 13 bases left in between. Seattle patients were enrolled while actively infected and followed longitudinally. Specimen: peripheral blood. The receptor was derived from a woman in her sixties or seventies with COVID-19, enrolled during active disease. V is TRBV7-2 and J is TRBJ1-5; D uncertain. CDR3 bases: TGTGCCAGCAAAAACTTCCTTCTTAGCAATCAGCCCCAGCATTTT. This translates into CASKNFLLSNQPQHF. The full variable domain, rest sourced from reference TRBV7-2 and TRBJ1-5, is GAGVSQSPSNKVTEKGKDVELRCDPISGHTALYWYRQSLGQGLEFLIYFQGNSAPDKSGLPSDRFSAERTGGSVSTLTIQRTQQEDSAVYLCASKNFLLSNQPQHFGDGTRLSIL.